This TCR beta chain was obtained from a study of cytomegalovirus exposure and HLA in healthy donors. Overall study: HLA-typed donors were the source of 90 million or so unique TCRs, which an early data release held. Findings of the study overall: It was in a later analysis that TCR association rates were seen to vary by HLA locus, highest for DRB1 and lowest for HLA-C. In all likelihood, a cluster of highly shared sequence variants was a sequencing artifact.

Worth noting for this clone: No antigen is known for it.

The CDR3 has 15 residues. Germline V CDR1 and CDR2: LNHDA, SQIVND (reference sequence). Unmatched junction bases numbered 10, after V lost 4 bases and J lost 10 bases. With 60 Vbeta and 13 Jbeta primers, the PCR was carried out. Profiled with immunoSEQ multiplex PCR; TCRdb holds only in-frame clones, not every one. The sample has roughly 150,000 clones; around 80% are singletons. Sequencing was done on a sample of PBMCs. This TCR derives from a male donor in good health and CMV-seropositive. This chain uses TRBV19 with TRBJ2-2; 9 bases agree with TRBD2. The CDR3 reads CASSTRGSGSLELFF. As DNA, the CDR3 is TGTGCCAGTAGTACCCGGGGTAGCGGGAGTTTGGAGCTGTTTTTT.